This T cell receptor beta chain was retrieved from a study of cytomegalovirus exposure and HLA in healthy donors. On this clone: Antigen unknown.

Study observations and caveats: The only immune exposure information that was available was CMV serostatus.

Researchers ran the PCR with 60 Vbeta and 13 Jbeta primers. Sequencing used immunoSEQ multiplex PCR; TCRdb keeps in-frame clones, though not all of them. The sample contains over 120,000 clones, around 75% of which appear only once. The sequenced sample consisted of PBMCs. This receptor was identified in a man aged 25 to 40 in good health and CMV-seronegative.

CDR3 residues: CASSLGLSNGNTIYF. The CDR3 nucleotides read TGTGCCAGCAGCCTCGGACTGTCGAACGGAAACACCATATATTTT. V and J are TRBV28 and TRBJ1-3; D gene ambiguous. Trimming took off 6 bases at V and 4 bases at J, with 16 bases between the two ends. This CDR3 contains 15 residues. Germline V gives CDR1 MDHEN, CDR2 SYDVKM.